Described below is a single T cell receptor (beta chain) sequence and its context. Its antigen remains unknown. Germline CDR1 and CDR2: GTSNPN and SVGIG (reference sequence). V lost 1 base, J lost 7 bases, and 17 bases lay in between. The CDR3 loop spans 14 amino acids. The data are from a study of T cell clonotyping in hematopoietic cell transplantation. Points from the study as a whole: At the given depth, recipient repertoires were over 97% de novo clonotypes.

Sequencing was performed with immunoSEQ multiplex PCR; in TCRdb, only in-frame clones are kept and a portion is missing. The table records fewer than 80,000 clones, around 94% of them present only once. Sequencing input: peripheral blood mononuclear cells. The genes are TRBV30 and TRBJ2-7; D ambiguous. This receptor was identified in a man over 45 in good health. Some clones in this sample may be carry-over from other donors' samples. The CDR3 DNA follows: TGTGCCTGGAGTGCCGATTTCTTGCCGATTGAGCAGTACTTC. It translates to CAWSADFLPIEQYF.